Shown below are 16 T cell receptor beta chains from a single sample sequenced in a study of shared clonotypes between healthy human individuals. The table came from immunoSEQ multiplex PCR; TCRdb's copy has only in-frame clones and leaves some out. Among 450,000 to 500,000 clones listed, about 85% were seen once. Specimen: PBMCs. Receptors were obtained from a woman in her forties in good health. Some clones in this sample may be carry-over from other donors' samples.

Concerning this clone itself: Other DNA sequences in this specimen translate into the identical CDR3. V gene TRBV7-9 combines with J gene TRBJ1-1, with D tentatively TRBD1 (5 bases). Germline-derived CDR1 and CDR2 are SEHNR and FQNEAQ (reference sequence). The CDR3 covers 12 residues. V dropped 3 bases and J dropped 4 bases, with 6 bases sitting between them. This CDR3 reads CASSLRGTEAFF. CDR3 nucleotide sequence: TGTGCCAGCAGCTTGAGGGGCACTGAAGCTTTCTTT.

The J gene is TRBJ2-7, the V gene TRBV19, with 9 bases that match TRBD1. The trim removed 4 bases at V and 5 bases at J, leaving 12 bases unmatched. This CDR3 spans 16 amino acids. In germline, CDR1 is LNHDA, CDR2 SQIVND (reference sequence). The CDR3 is CASSTPPGTGSDEQYF. The CDR3 bases are TGTGCCAGTAGTACCCCACCCGGGACAGGGTCCGACGAGCAGTACTTC.

Remarks on this clone: A far larger clone is only one base removed, so a read error is likely. The chain couples TRBV30 to TRBJ1-1, with D unclear. The V gene lost 7 bases and the J gene lost 0 bases, with 12 bases spanning the gap. The germline V gene encodes CDR1 GTSNPN and CDR2 SVGIG (reference sequence). The CDR3 contains 13 residues. CDR3 bases: TGTGCCTTGGACTGGAACATGAACACTGAAGCTTTCTTT. Translated: CALDWNMNTEAFF.

A note on this clone: This specimen includes other DNA sequences encoding the same CDR3. V gene TRBV15 combines with J gene TRBJ2-2; a possible D gene is TRBD1 (5 bases). The CDR3 has 14 amino acids. The germline V gene encodes CDR1 LNHNV and CDR2 YYDKDF (reference sequence). V was trimmed by 3 bases and J by 2 bases, leaving 7 bases between them. In DNA form, the CDR3 reads TGTGCCACCAGCAGGGACAAAAACACCGGGGAGCTGTTTTTT. This encodes CATSRDKNTGELFF.

The V and J genes are TRBV19 and TRBJ2-2; D remains ambiguous. V gave up 7 bases and J gave up 0 bases, with 6 bases separating them. Germline CDR1 and CDR2: LNHDA and SQIVND (reference sequence). The CDR3 runs to 13 residues. In nucleotides, the CDR3 is TGTGCCAGTACCTGGGCGAACACCGGGGAGCTGTTTTTT. Its protein is CASTWANTGELFF.

This clone was recorded once. The chain recombines TRBV30 with TRBJ2-1; 8 bases are a match to TRBD2. After removal of 5 bases from V and 8 bases from J, the junction contained 14 bases not matched to a gene. The V gene's germline CDR1 is GTSNPN and CDR2 SVGIG (reference sequence). CDR3 length equals 15 residues. The CDR3 region has the DNA TGTGCCTGGGAGCTTCGGGAGGGCCTAAGTTATGAGCAGTTCTTC. Its translation is CAWELREGLSYEQFF.

As regards this clone: A far larger clone is one nucleotide away, so this likely arose from a read error. The chain combines TRBV6-5 with TRBJ1-2; no definite D call. The CDR3 has 13 residues. Germline V CDR1 and CDR2: MNHEY, SVGAGI. The CDR3 DNA is TGTGCCATCAGTTACTCGAGAGGGTTGGGCTACACCTTC. It is translated as CAISYSRGLGYTF.

As concerns this clone: Other DNA sequences in this sample translate to the same CDR3. The V call is TRBV30, the J call TRBJ2-5; D ambiguous. The germline V and J ends were trimmed by 0 bases and 2 bases, with 7 bases remaining between them. The CDR3 has 13 amino acids. Germline V gene sequence: CDR1 GTSNPN, CDR2 SVGIG (reference sequence). The CDR3 coding sequence is TGTGCCTGGAGTGTCGGTGGGCAAGAGACCCAGTACTTC. It yields the protein CAWSVGGQETQYF.

The CDR3 DNA sequence: TGTGCCAGCAGACATACAGGGGGCGCCGGGACCGGGGAGCTGTTTTTT. Translated: CASRHTGGAGTGELFF. The V call is TRBV7-8, the J call TRBJ2-2; 9 bases fit TRBD1. With 6 bases clipped from V and 5 bases from J, the junction kept 10 bases outside the gene matches. In germline, CDR1 is SGHVS, CDR2 FQNEAQ. The CDR3 is 16 residues long.

The genes are TRBV11-2 and TRBJ2-5; D may be TRBD1 (6 bases). Germline V lookup: CDR1 SGHAT, CDR2 FQNNGV. With 0 bases removed from V and 6 bases from J, the gap between germline ends came to 11 bases. CDR3 length equals 14 residues. The chain's CDR3 is CASSLDWQGQTQYF. CDR3 sequence (DNA): TGTGCCAGCAGCTTAGACTGGCAGGGGCAGACCCAGTACTTC. The full variable domain, with the rest looked up from reference TRBV11-2 and TRBJ2-5, is EAGVAQSPRYKIIEKRQSVAFWCNPISGHATLYWYQQILGQGPKLLIQFQNNGVVDDSQLPKDRFSAERLKGVDSTLKIQPAKLEDSAVYLCASSLDWQGQTQYFGPGTRLLVL.

This clone was recorded once. This is likely an artifact of a read error, given a far larger clone one base away. The rearrangement links TRBV7-4 to TRBJ2-4, with D tentatively TRBD1 or TRBD2 (5 bases each). With 5 bases removed from V and 8 bases from J, the gap between germline ends came to 25 bases. Germline CDR1 SGHVT, CDR2 SQSDAQ. The CDR3 spans 17 residues. CDR3 in amino acids: CASSPTGVAPGRDIQYF. The CDR3 DNA follows: TGTGCCAGCAGCCCGACCGGGGTGGCTCCCGGCAGGGACATTCAGTACTTC.

The CDR3 DNA sequence: TGTGCCAGCAGTACCTCGAGGGGGCTCGAGCAGTACTTC. Protein sequence: CASSTSRGLEQYF. The V gene is TRBV28, the J gene TRBJ2-7; 7 bases match TRBD1. CDR1 and CDR2 from the germline V gene are MDHEN and SYDVKM. Trimming took 5 bases from V and 6 from J; bases not matched to a gene: 7. CDR3 length: 13 residues.

V gene TRBV18 combines with J gene TRBJ2-1; the match to TRBD2 covers 10 bases. Germline-derived CDR1 and CDR2 are KGHSH and LQKENI. With 5 bases clipped from V and 7 bases from J, the junction kept 8 bases outside the gene matches. The CDR3 extends over 15 amino acids. CDR3: CASSEYSGRRNEQFF. CDR3 nucleotide sequence: TGTGCCAGCTCAGAGTATAGCGGGAGGCGGAATGAGCAGTTCTTC.

This clone is judged medium-sized (0.01 to 0.1%). In the same sample, other DNA sequences code for this CDR3. The chain employs TRBV30 and TRBJ2-3; 7 bases map to TRBD2. Looked up from germline, CDR1 is GTSNPN and CDR2 is SVGIG (reference sequence). V dropped 2 bases and J dropped 2; count of bases not matched to a gene: 13. This CDR3 is built from 17 residues. CDR3 in amino acids: CAWSSTGGEIITDTQYF. CDR3 DNA sequence: TGTGCCTGGAGTAGCACGGGAGGAGAGATAATCACAGATACGCAGTATTTT.

Comment on this clone: A far more abundant clone sits one base away, making this likely a read error. Other DNA sequences of this sample code for an identical CDR3. This sequence joins TRBV4-1 and TRBJ1-2, with D perhaps matching TRBD1 (6 bases). Germline CDR1 reads MGHRA; CDR2 reads YSYEKL. The length of the CDR3 is 15 residues. The CDR3 sequence: CASSPPQGRNYGYTF. Written as DNA, the CDR3 is TGCGCTAGCAGCCCTCCCCAGGGGCGCAACTATGGCTACACCTTC.

The V call is TRBV28, the J call TRBJ2-7, with 9 bases matching TRBD2. This CDR3 spans 15 amino acids. V lost 5 bases, J lost 6 bases, and 11 bases stayed unmatched. CDR1 MDHEN and CDR2 SYDVKM come from the germline V gene. The CDR3 loop is CASSPPISGSREQYF. The CDR3 region has the DNA TGTGCCAGCAGTCCACCGATTAGCGGGAGTCGCGAGCAGTACTTC.